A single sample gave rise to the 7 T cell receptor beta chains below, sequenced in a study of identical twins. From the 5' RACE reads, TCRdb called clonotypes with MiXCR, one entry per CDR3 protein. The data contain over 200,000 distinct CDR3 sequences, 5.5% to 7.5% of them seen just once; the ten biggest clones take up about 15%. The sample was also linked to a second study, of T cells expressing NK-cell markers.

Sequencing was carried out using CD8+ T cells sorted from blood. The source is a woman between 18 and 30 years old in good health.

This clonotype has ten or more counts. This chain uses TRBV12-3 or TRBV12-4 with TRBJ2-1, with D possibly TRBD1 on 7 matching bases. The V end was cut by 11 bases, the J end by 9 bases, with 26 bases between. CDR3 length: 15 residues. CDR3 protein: CAGGNRDRSLGEQFF. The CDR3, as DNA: TGTGCCGGGGGGAACCGGGACAGATCGCTTGGTGAGCAGTTCTTC.

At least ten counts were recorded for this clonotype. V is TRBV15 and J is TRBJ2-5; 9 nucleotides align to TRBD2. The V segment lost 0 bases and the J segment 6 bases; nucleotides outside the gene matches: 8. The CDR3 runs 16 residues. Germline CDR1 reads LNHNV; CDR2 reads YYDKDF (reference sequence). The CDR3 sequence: CATSREGSGSEKTQYF. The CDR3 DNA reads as TGTGCCACCAGCAGAGAAGGTAGCGGGAGTGAAAAGACCCAGTACTTC.

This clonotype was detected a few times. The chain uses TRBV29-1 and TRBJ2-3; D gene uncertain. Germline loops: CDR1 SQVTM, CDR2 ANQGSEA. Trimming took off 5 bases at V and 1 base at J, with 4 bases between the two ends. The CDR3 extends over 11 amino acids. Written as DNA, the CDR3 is TGCAGCGTTCCGGGCACAGATACGCAGTATTTT. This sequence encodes CSVPGTDTQYF.

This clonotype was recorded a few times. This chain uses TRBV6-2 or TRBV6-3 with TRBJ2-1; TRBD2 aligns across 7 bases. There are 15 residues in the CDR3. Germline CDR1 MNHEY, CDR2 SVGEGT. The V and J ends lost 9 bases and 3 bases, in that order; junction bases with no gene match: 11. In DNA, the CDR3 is TGTGCCAGGGACTCTCTAGCGGAAAACTACAATGAGCAGTTCTTC. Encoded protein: CARDSLAENYNEQFF.

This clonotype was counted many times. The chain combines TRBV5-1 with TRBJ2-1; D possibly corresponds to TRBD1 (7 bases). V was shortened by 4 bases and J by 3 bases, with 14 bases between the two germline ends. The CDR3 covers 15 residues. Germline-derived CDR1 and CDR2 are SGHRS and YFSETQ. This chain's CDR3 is CASSGGTVLYNEQFF. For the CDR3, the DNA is TGCGCCAGCAGCGGCGGGACAGTTCTCTACAATGAGCAGTTCTTC.

The CDR3, as DNA: TGCAGTGCTAGAGATGGACGGGCCTTGGGAAATGAGCAGTTCTTC. Residues: CSARDGRALGNEQFF. The chain joins TRBV20-1 to TRBJ2-1, with D hard to call. Trimming took 0 bases from V and 7 from J, leaving 16 bases between them. Germline V CDR1 and CDR2: DFQATT, SNEGSKA (reference sequence). The CDR3 is 15 residues long.

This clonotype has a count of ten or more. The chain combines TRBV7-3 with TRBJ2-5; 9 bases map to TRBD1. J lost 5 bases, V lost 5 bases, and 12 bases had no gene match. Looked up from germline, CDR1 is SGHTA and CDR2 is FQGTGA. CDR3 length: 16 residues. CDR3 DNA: TGTGCCAGCAGCCGGGAAACAGGGGGCTCGTGGGAGACCCAGTACTTC. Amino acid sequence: CASSRETGGSWETQYF.